The present entry profiles one TCR beta chain with its context. The data derive from a study of blood T cells in healthy people across ages. The CDR3 consists of 15 residues. Germline V gives CDR1 DFQATT, CDR2 SNEGSKA (reference sequence). The junction had 12 bases not matched to a gene; V was cut back by 4 bases and J by 5 bases. A second PCR of 7 to 11 cycles used a sample-barcoded 5' primer and a J-beta primer mix. Using its own MiXCR run on the 5' RACE reads, TCRdb lists one record per CDR3 protein. This sample yields about 730,000 distinct CDR3 sequences, of which around 46% are seen a single time; around a fifth belongs to the top ten.

V usage is TRBV20-1 and J usage is TRBJ2-5; 8 bases line up with TRBD1. The sample was blood. This sequence originates from a woman aged 55-70 years in good health. DNA of the CDR3: TGCAGTGCTAACCCCCCCCAGGGGGCTTGGGAGACCCAGTACTTC. Encoded protein: CSANPPQGAWETQYF.